This T cell receptor (beta chain) was obtained from a study of cytomegalovirus exposure and HLA in healthy donors. Findings and caveats of the study: In an earlier analysis, in under 700 donors, most V segments appeared productive either ~87% or ~30% of the time. Later analysis identified 15,000 to 20,000 TCR beta sequences associated with HLA alleles, using a false discovery rate threshold of 0.05.

The CDR3 contains 13 residues. Germline CDR1 is SGHTA and CDR2 is FQGTGA. Trimming removed 8 bases from V and 4 bases from J; junction bases left unmatched: 5. PCR primers comprised 60 Vbeta and 13 Jbeta primers. The table came from immunoSEQ multiplex PCR; TCRdb's copy has only in-frame clones and leaves some out. This sample yields approximately 80,000 clones, of which roughly two thirds are seen a single time; 15% to 20% belongs to the top ten. Details on this clone: Its cognate antigen is unknown.

This chain links TRBV7-3 with TRBJ1-5, with 7 bases aligning to TRBD1. The receptor comes from a woman between 40 and 50 years old in good health and CMV-seropositive. The specimen sequenced was PBMCs. The CDR3 region is CASSTGPNQPQHF. In DNA form, the CDR3 reads TGTGCCAGCTCGACAGGGCCGAATCAGCCCCAGCATTTT.